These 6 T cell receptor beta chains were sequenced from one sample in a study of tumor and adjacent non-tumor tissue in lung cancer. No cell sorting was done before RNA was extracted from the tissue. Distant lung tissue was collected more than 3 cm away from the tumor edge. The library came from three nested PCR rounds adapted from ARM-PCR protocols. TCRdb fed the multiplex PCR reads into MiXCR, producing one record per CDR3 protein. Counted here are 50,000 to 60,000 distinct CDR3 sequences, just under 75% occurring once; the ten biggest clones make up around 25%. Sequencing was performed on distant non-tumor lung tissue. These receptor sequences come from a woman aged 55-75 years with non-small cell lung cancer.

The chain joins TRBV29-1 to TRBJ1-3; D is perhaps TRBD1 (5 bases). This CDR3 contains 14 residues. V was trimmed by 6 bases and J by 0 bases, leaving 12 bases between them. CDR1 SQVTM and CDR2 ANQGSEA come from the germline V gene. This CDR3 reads CSVCGADSGNTIYF. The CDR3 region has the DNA TGCAGCGTGTGCGGGGCGGACTCTGGAAACACCATATATTTT.

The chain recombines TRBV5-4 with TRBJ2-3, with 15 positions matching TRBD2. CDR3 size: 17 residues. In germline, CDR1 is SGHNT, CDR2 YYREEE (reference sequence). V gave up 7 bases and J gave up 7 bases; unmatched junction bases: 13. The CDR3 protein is CASRVGLAGGGRNTQYF. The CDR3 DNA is TGTGCCAGCCGCGTGGGACTAGCGGGGGGAGGTAGAAATACGCAGTATTTT.

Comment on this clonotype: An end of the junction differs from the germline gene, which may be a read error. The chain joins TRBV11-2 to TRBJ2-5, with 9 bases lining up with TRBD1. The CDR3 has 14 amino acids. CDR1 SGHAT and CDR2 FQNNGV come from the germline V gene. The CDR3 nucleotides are TGTGTCAGCAGCTGGGACAGGGTGGGAGAGACCGAGTACTTC. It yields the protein CVSSWDRVGETEYF.

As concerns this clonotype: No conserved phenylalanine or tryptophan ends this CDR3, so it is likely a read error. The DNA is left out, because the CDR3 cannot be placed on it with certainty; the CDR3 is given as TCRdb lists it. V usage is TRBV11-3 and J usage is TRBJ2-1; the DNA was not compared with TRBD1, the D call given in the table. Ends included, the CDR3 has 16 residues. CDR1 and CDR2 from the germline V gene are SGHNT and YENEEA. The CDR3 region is CASTYQGQGSYNELFL.

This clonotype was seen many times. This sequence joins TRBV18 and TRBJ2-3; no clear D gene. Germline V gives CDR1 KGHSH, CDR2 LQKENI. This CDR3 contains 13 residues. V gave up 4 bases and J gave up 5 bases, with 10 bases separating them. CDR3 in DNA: TGTGCCAGCTCACTTAGTAAGGGAGATACGCAGTATTTT. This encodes CASSLSKGDTQYF. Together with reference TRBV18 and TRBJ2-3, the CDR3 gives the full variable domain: NAGVMQNPRHLVRRRGQEARLRCSPMKGHSHVYWYRQLPEEGLKFMVYLQKENIIDESGMPKERFSAEFPKEGPSILRIQQVVRGDSAAYFCASSLSKGDTQYFGPGTRLTVL.

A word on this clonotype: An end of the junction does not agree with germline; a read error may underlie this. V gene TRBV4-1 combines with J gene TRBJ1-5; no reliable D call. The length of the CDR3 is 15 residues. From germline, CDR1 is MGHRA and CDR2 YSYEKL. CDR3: CASGKTFDSNQAQHF. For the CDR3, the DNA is TGCGCCAGCGGAAAAACATTTGATAGCAATCAGGCCCAGCATTTT.